The next 28 T cell receptor beta chains were all read from a single sample in a study of cytomegalovirus exposure and HLA in healthy donors (dated by TCRdb to 2017 to 2019). The library relied on the immunoSEQ multiplex PCR assay. The multiplex PCR relied on a mix of 60 forward primers for TCR Vbeta segments and 13 reverse primers for TCR Jbeta segments. Not all clones reach the TCRdb copy of this immuneACCESS table, which keeps in-frame sequences only. Checked studies attribute under half of the gap to unresolved V genes and leave the rest unexplained. Within this sample are about 130,000 clones, with approximately 84% of them counted one time only. The top ten hold 2.7% of the sample. The sample taken for sequencing was PBMCs. The receptor set was obtained from a boy between 2 and 10 years old in good health and CMV-seronegative.

This clone was counted once. This rearrangement joins TRBV7-3 to TRBJ1-5; D unclear. V was clipped by 8 bases and J by 0 bases, with 23 bases between them. Germline lookup yields CDR1 SGHTA and CDR2 FQGTGA. The CDR3 totals 18 residues. The CDR3 reads CASLRVIGLPYSNQPQHF. The CDR3 nucleotides are TGTGCCAGCTTAAGGGTTATTGGACTCCCTTATAGCAATCAGCCCCAGCATTTT. The whole variable domain, remainder taken from reference TRBV7-3 and TRBJ1-5, is GAGVSQTPSNKVTEKGKYVELRCDPISGHTALYWYRQSLGQGPEFLIYFQGTGAADDSGLPNDRFFAVRPEGSVSTLKIQRTERGDSAVYLCASLRVIGLPYSNQPQHFGDGTRLSIL.

The chain joins TRBV7-6 to TRBJ2-7, with 10 bases lining up with TRBD2. V shed 3 bases, J shed 2 bases, and the junction held 1 base outside the gene matches. This CDR3 region has 14 residues. Germline CDR1 reads SGHVS; CDR2 reads FNYEAQ. In DNA, the CDR3 is TGTGCCAGCAGCTTTAGCGGGGGGACCTACGAGCAGTACTTC. Amino acids: CASSFSGGTYEQYF.

The V gene is TRBV6-1, the J gene TRBJ2-7; D is perhaps TRBD1 (5 bases). The V and J ends lost 5 bases and 2 bases respectively, with 10 bases between them. The CDR3 length is 13 residues. CDR1 is MNHNS, CDR2 SASEGT, per germline. CDR3 amino acids: CASSLTETYEQYV. CDR3 sequence (DNA): TGTGCCAGCAGTTTGACAGAGACCTACGAGCAGTACGTC.

This clone has more than one count but fewer than ten. The chain links TRBV27 to TRBJ1-1; 7 nucleotides line up with TRBD1. This CDR3 has 13 amino acids. Germline V gives CDR1 MNHEY, CDR2 SMNVEV (reference sequence). Unmatched junction bases numbered 1, after V lost 5 bases and J lost 1 base. The CDR3 here is CASSRQGNTEAFF. As DNA, the CDR3 is TGTGCCAGCAGTCGACAGGGGAACACTGAAGCTTTCTTT.

The chain has TRBV19 and TRBJ1-1, with 11 positions matching TRBD1. The V gene's germline CDR1 is LNHDA and CDR2 SQIVND (reference sequence). CDR3 size: 17 residues. Trimming at V came to 1 base and at J to 12 bases, leaving 16 bases not matched to a gene. The CDR3 loop reads CASSIGLGDRGGVRTFF. The CDR3 coding sequence is TGTGCCAGTAGTATAGGCTTAGGGGACAGGGGGGGAGTTCGGACTTTCTTT.

The V call is TRBV6-6, the J call TRBJ1-4; possibly TRBD1 for D (6 bases). The germline gives CDR1 MNHNY, CDR2 SVGAGI (reference sequence). This CDR3 spans 13 amino acids. With 2 bases removed from V and 5 bases from J, the gap between germline ends came to 6 bases. As DNA, the CDR3 is TGTGCCAGCAGTTACAGGGGGAATGAAAAACTGTTTTTT. Residues: CASSYRGNEKLFF.

As concerns this clone: Other DNA variants within this sample encode the same CDR3. The rearrangement joins TRBV6-4 to TRBJ2-3; TRBD2 matches at 10 bases. In germline, CDR1 is MRHNA, CDR2 SNTAGT. The CDR3 runs 15 residues. V gave up 3 bases and J gave up 4 bases; unmatched junction bases: 4. CDR3 protein: CASSEVAGGADTQYF. CDR3 bases: TGTGCCAGCAGTGAGGTAGCGGGAGGAGCAGATACGCAGTATTTT.

The rearrangement links TRBV27 to TRBJ1-2, with TRBD1 matching 12 bases. The CDR3 spans 17 residues. The germline V gene encodes CDR1 MNHEY and CDR2 SMNVEV (reference sequence). Germline trimming cut 5 bases from V and 4 bases from J; bases unmatched to any gene: 11. CDR3 residues: CASSTTGQGARGYGYTF. The CDR3 region has the DNA TGTGCCAGCAGTACGACGGGACAGGGGGCGCGGGGCTATGGCTACACCTTC.

The rearrangement joins TRBV4-1 to TRBJ1-4, with D perhaps TRBD1 (5 bases). Germline loops: CDR1 MGHRA, CDR2 YSYEKL. The CDR3 spans 15 residues. With 0 bases removed from V and 7 bases from J, the gap between germline ends came to 12 bases. The CDR3 region has the DNA TGCGCCAGCAGCCAAGAAGGCAGGGAGGTTGAAAAACTGTTTTTT. Protein product: CASSQEGREVEKLFF.

The chain combines TRBV4-2 with TRBJ2-1, with a tentative D call TRBD2 (5 bases). This CDR3 region has 15 residues. The germline V gene has CDR1 LGHNA and CDR2 YNFKEQ. V was pared by 0 bases and J by 4 bases, with 10 bases between. The CDR3 coding sequence is TGTGCCAGCAGCCAAGATAGAGGCGGGTACAATGAGCAGTTCTTC. It codes for CASSQDRGGYNEQFF.

The chain combines TRBV13 with TRBJ1-1, with D possibly matching TRBD1 (5 bases). Per the germline V gene, CDR1 is PRHDT and CDR2 is FYEKMQ (reference sequence). Deletions cut 5 bases from V and 1 base from J, with 17 bases between. The CDR3 is made up of 16 amino acids. The CDR3 DNA is TGTGCCAGCAGCCTCTCCCAGGGAGGTGGGAACACTGAAGCTTTCTTT. As protein: CASSLSQGGGNTEAFF.

V and J are TRBV27 and TRBJ1-2; 10 bases match TRBD1. The CDR3 is made up of 13 amino acids. CDR1 and CDR2 from the germline V gene are MNHEY and SMNVEV (reference sequence). The V gene end was trimmed by 3 bases and the J gene end by 8 bases; junction bases not matched to a gene: 3. CDR3 sequence: CASSFGQGVGYTF. The CDR3 nucleotides are TGTGCCAGCAGTTTTGGACAGGGGGTAGGCTACACCTTC.

The chain recombines TRBV7-2 with TRBJ2-1, with a tentative D call TRBD1 (5 bases). Germline CDR1 and CDR2: SGHTA and FQGNSA. CDR3 size: 16 residues. With 10 bases removed from V and 0 bases from J, the gap between germline ends came to 19 bases. CDR3: CATKRTPGNSYNEQFF. CDR3 nucleotides: TGTGCCACCAAACGGACCCCAGGGAACTCCTACAATGAGCAGTTCTTC. Variable domain in full (rest from reference TRBV7-2 and TRBJ2-1): GAGVSQSPSNKVTEKGKDVELRCDPISGHTALYWYRQSLGQGLEFLIYFQGNSAPDKSGLPSDRFSAERTGGSVSTLTIQRTQQEDSAVYLCATKRTPGNSYNEQFFGPGTRLTVL.

The chain carries TRBV7-9 and TRBJ1-5, with D uncertain. The germline gives CDR1 SEHNR, CDR2 FQNEAQ (reference sequence). Trimming left V 1 base short and J 0 bases short, with 10 bases between. This CDR3 region has 16 residues. CDR3 protein: CASSLVAEDSNQPQHF. DNA of the CDR3: TGTGCCAGCAGCTTAGTGGCTGAGGATAGCAATCAGCCCCAGCATTTT.

The genes are TRBV4-1 and TRBJ1-5, with a tentative D call TRBD1 (6 bases). This CDR3 comprises 15 residues. Between the trimmed V and J ends, which lost 5 bases and 5 bases, there was a span of 16 bases. CDR1 is MGHRA and CDR2 is YSYEKL in the germline V gene. CDR3: CASSSHREEDQPQHF. Here the CDR3 DNA reads TGCGCCAGCAGCTCCCACAGGGAAGAGGATCAGCCCCAGCATTTT.

This chain links TRBV30 with TRBJ1-4; possible D gene TRBD1, 6 bases. The CDR3 sequence is 15 residues long. Trimming stripped 0 bases from V and 8 bases from J, with 16 bases between. Germline V gene lookup returns CDR1 GTSNPN and CDR2 SVGIG (reference sequence). CDR3 loop: CAWSVQQGREEKLFF. CDR3 coding DNA: TGTGCCTGGAGTGTTCAACAGGGCCGCGAGGAAAAACTGTTTTTT.

The DNA for the CDR3 is TGTGCCAGCAGTGAGGGGAGCGGGGGAACAGATACGCAGTATTTT. Translation gives CASSEGSGGTDTQYF. The genes are TRBV6-4 and TRBJ2-3; 8 bases fit TRBD2. J lost 3 bases, V lost 3 bases, and 5 bases had no gene match. The CDR3 covers 15 residues. Germline values: CDR1 MRHNA, CDR2 SNTAGT.

The CDR3 DNA is TGTGCCAGCGAGAGGGGGCGGGGAGAGACCCAGTACTTC. Its protein product is CASERGRGETQYF. This rearrangement joins TRBV6-1 to TRBJ2-5; D possibly corresponds to TRBD1 (7 bases). This CDR3 is 13 amino acids long. Germline-derived CDR1 and CDR2 are MNHNS and SASEGT. V was trimmed by 8 bases and J by 4 bases, leaving 14 bases between them.

The rearrangement joins TRBV7-3 to TRBJ1-2; D ambiguous. The V end was cut by 2 bases, the J end by 4 bases, with 8 bases between. Germline loops: CDR1 SGHTA, CDR2 FQGTGA. The CDR3 has 13 residues. Here the CDR3 DNA reads TGTGCCAGCAGCTTACCCTCGGGCTATGGCTACACCTTC. It yields the protein CASSLPSGYGYTF.

The gene calls are TRBV4-2 and TRBJ2-3; D uncertain. V lost 0 bases to trimming and J lost 3 bases, with 4 bases between them. The germline gives CDR1 LGHNA, CDR2 YNFKEQ. The CDR3 runs 13 residues. CDR3 protein: CASSQDRTDTQYF. The DNA of the CDR3 is TGTGCCAGCAGCCAAGATAGAACAGATACGCAGTATTTT.

The rearrangement links TRBV5-5 to TRBJ2-7; 11 bases fit TRBD2. The germline V gene has CDR1 SGHKS and CDR2 YYEKEE (reference sequence). The CDR3 covers 16 residues. J was trimmed by 7 bases and V by 0 bases; bases with no gene match: 9. For the CDR3, the DNA is TGTGCCAGCAGCTTGGAAATAGCGGGAGGGCCCTGGGAGCAGTACGTC. It yields the protein CASSLEIAGGPWEQYV.

A note on this clone: The junction does not match germline at one end; this may be a read error. J is TRBJ1-4 and V is TRBV7-7; 7 bases map to TRBD1. CDR1 SSHAT and CDR2 FNYEAQ come from the germline V gene (reference sequence). This CDR3 is 16 amino acids long. The CDR3 coding sequence is TGTGCTAGCAGCTCGACGGGACAGCTCGGGGAGATGGAACTGTTTTTT. As protein: CASSSTGQLGEMELFF.

J is TRBJ2-6 and V is TRBV28; tentative D call: TRBD1 (5 bases). This CDR3 spans 15 amino acids. The germline CDR1 and CDR2 sequences are MDHEN and SYDVKM. Trimming left V 5 bases short and J 4 bases short, with 12 bases between. Written as DNA, the CDR3 is TGTGCCAGCAGTGCTCCAGGGTCCGGGGCCAACGTCCTGACTTTC. Translating gives CASSAPGSGANVLTF.

V gene TRBV30 combines with J gene TRBJ2-3; 12 bases are a match to TRBD2. Germline loops: CDR1 GTSNPN, CDR2 SVGIG (reference sequence). The CDR3 has 14 residues. The CDR3 DNA reads as TGTGCGGGCGCTAGCGGGGGGGGAGCAGATACGCAGTATTTT. Its protein product is CAGASGGGADTQYF.

The V gene is TRBV7-8, the J gene TRBJ2-4; tentatively, D is TRBD1 (5 bases). The CDR3 runs 17 residues. V shed 0 bases and J shed 1 base, with 13 bases lying between them. CDR1 is SGHVS, CDR2 FQNEAQ, per germline. This CDR3 reads CASSLAASGPAKNIQYF. The CDR3 region has the DNA TGTGCCAGCAGCTTAGCGGCCTCAGGGCCGGCCAAAAACATTCAGTACTTC.

The chain joins TRBV15 to TRBJ2-1; 9 bases match TRBD2. The CDR3 length is 19 residues. V trimming: 1 base; J trimming: 7 bases; junction bases outside the gene matches: 17. Germline V gene sequence: CDR1 LNHNV, CDR2 YYDKDF (reference sequence). The CDR3 region is CATSRATAAGGRAVNEQFF. DNA for the CDR3: TGTGCCACCAGCAGAGCGACGGCGGCGGGCGGGAGGGCCGTAAATGAGCAGTTCTTC.

The chain couples TRBV5-4 to TRBJ2-4; D is ambiguous. Germline V gives CDR1 SGHNT, CDR2 YYREEE (reference sequence). Trimming took off 0 bases at V and 0 bases at J, with 4 bases between the two ends. This CDR3 has 14 residues. The CDR3 spells CASSLGLAKNIQYF. CDR3 coding DNA: TGTGCCAGCAGCTTGGGTCTAGCCAAAAACATTCAGTACTTC.

This chain links TRBV23-1 with TRBJ1-1, with D perhaps matching TRBD1 (6 bases). TRBV23-1 has ORF status, its function being uncertain. The germline V and J ends were trimmed by 3 bases and 0 bases, with 20 bases remaining between them. CDR3 length: 18 residues. The CDR3 loop is CASSHLGAKGHLNTEAFF. DNA for the CDR3: TGCGCCAGCAGTCACTTGGGGGCAAAGGGCCACCTGAACACTGAAGCTTTCTTT.